The clone carrying this T cell receptor (beta chain) has only a few counts. Its antigen is as yet unknown. The PCR ran on 60 Vbeta and 13 Jbeta primers. Only in-frame clones appear in the TCRdb table, and some are missing; sequencing was by immunoSEQ multiplex PCR. The sample includes some 150,000 clones, 70% to 80% of them seen just once. These data are taken from a study of cytomegalovirus exposure and HLA in healthy donors. Study-wide results and limits: There were some 150 TCR beta chains listed as cytomegalovirus-associated. It has been reported that TCR beta sequences accurately predicted the HLA-A and HLA-B alleles of most subjects. As a later analysis showed, a missense DCLRE1C variant was linked to trimming of TCR beta V- and J-genes. Across HLA loci, a later analysis found differing TCR association rates, with DRB1 most and HLA-C fewest.

CDR1 is MNHNS and CDR2 is SASEGT in the germline V gene. CDR3 length: 15 residues. Trimming took 3 bases from V and 5 from J; bases not matched to a gene: 5. The chain uses TRBV6-1 and TRBJ2-2; 8 nucleotides align to TRBD1. The receptor's source is a man between 18 and 29 years old in good health and CMV-seropositive. Sequenced sample: PBMCs. CDR3 in amino acids: CASSDGQGYTGELFF. The CDR3 DNA reads as TGTGCCAGCAGTGATGGACAGGGTTATACCGGGGAGCTGTTTTTT.